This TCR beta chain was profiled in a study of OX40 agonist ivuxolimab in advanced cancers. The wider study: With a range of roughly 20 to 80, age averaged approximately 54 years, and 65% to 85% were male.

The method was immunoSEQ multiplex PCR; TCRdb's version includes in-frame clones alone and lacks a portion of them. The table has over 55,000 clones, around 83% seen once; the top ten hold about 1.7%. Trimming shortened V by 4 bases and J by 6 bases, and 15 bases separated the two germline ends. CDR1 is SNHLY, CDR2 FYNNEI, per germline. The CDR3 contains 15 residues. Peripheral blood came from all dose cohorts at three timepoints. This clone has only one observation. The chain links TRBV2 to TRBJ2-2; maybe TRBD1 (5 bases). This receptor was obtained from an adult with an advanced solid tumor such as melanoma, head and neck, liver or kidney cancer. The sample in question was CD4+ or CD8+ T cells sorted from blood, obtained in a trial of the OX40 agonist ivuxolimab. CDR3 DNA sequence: TGTGCCAGCAGTGGTGCGAGAGAAGGGGCCGGGGAGCTGTTTTTT. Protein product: CASSGAREGAGELFF.